This TCR beta chain was documented in a study of cytomegalovirus exposure and HLA in healthy donors. Regarding the study as a whole: CMV serostatus alone was available as immune exposure information. A list of 164 TCR beta chains associated with cytomegalovirus was given.

With 1 base removed from V and 5 bases from J, the gap between germline ends came to 17 bases. The CDR3 loop spans 16 amino acids. Germline CDR1 is SGHAT and CDR2 is FQNNGV. 60 Vbeta and 13 Jbeta primers were used in PCR. Produced via immunoSEQ multiplex PCR; TCRdb's table is partial and in-frame only. The data show roughly 300,000 clones, with roughly 85% seen just once and around 3.7% held by the top ten. A word on this clone: Its antigen remains unidentified.

Sample: PBMCs. The sequence derives from a man aged 40-50 years in good health and CMV-seropositive. V usage is TRBV11-2 and J usage is TRBJ2-5; D gene unclear. CDR3 sequence: CASSLAPVRLGETQYF. The CDR3, as DNA: TGTGCCAGCAGCTTAGCGCCCGTTCGACTCGGGGAGACCCAGTACTTC.